This T cell receptor beta chain was recovered during a study of CD8 T cells in ankylosing spondylitis. TCR beta libraries were made by quantitative 5'-RACE with molecular barcodes. From the 5' RACE reads, TCRdb called clonotypes with MiXCR, one entry per CDR3 protein. In the table there are under 250,000 distinct CDR3 sequences, roughly 10% of which are singletons. Whole-study findings and limits: Disease-linked clones were reportedly significantly enriched in matched ankylosing spondylitis synovial fluid. With a CD8+ phenotype, disease-linked clones were relatively rare in peripheral blood. Reports of some motif variants in reactive arthritis synovial fluid and blood predate this one.

Many counts were recorded for this clonotype. What it binds is not known. The CDR3 is 14 residues long. Trimming cost V 7 bases and J 3 bases; bases outside gene matches: 7. Per germline, CDR1 SGHRS and CDR2 YFSETQ. V usage is TRBV5-1 and J usage is TRBJ1-2; 9 bases map to TRBD1. The TCR sequence derives from a male donor with ankylosing spondylitis or in good health (not recorded which). The sample comprised blood, either unsorted or a sorted T cell fraction (not recorded which). In DNA form, the CDR3 reads TGCGCCAGCCGACCCGACAGGGGGGACTATGGCTACACCTTC. Translating gives CASRPDRGDYGYTF.